This TCR beta chain was profiled in a study of T cells in Graves' hyperthyroidism and ophthalmopathy. Study observations and caveats: Researchers report that a 13 V-J model separated ophthalmopathy from stable hyperthyroidism.

Turning to this clonotype: Antigen: not known.

The study left out patients who had uncontrolled infection, other autoimmune disease, pregnancy or lactation. Orbital computed tomography and thyroid ultrasound, together with serum TRAb and thyroxine and clinical symptoms, were used for diagnoses. Template material for amplifying TCR beta CDR3 regions consisted of RNA transcripts. The TCR CDR3 first-round RT-PCR relied on the HTBI primer set. TCRdb reanalysed the multiplex PCR reads using MiXCR and keeps one entry per CDR3 protein. The sample has roughly 180,000 distinct CDR3 sequences; 9.4% are singletons. Germline CDR1 GTSNPN, CDR2 SVGIG (reference sequence). This CDR3 is 13 amino acids long. V shed 2 bases and J 5 bases; nucleotides not matched to a gene: 1.

The sequencing input was blood. The source is a young woman with Graves' hyperthyroidism that later progressed to Graves' ophthalmopathy. The chain has TRBV30 and TRBJ2-2; 8 nucleotides align to TRBD2. The CDR3 loop is CAWSSGGTGELFF. As DNA, the CDR3 is TGTGCCTGGAGTAGCGGGGGAACCGGGGAGCTGTTTTTT.